This passage covers 29 T cell receptor beta chains from one sample sequenced in a study of blood T cell repertoires in COVID-19 (dated by TCRdb to between 2020 and 2021). The library was prepared using the immunoSEQ multiplex PCR assay. TCRdb retrieved this table from immuneACCESS and kept in-frame rearrangements only. Not all clones are present; in checked studies, unresolved V genes account for under half, and no reason is known for the remainder. Counted in this sample were approximately 81,000 clones; roughly 90% of them appeared once. The ten largest clones add up to approximately 1% of the sample. The source material was PBMCs or T cells enriched from blood (not recorded which). The receptors stem from a woman aged 45-65 years with acute COVID-19.

The rearrangement links TRBV2 to TRBJ2-7, with 10 positions matching TRBD2. The CDR3 extends over 13 amino acids. With 7 bases clipped from V and 7 bases from J, the junction kept 7 bases outside the gene matches. Germline CDR1 and CDR2: SNHLY and FYNNEI. The DNA of the CDR3 is TGTGCCAGCAAAGCGGGAGGGCCAGAAGAGCAGTACTTC. Translated, it gives CASKAGGPEEQYF. Full variable domain (missing parts from reference TRBV2 and TRBJ2-7): EPEVTQTPSHQVTQMGQEVILRCVPISNHLYFYWYRQILGQKVEFLVSFYNNEISEKSEIFDDQFSVERPDGSNFTLKIRSTKLEDSAMYFCASKAGGPEEQYFGPGTRLTVT.

The chain employs TRBV7-2 and TRBJ2-7; TRBD2 is a possible D gene (6 bases). The CDR3 has 14 residues. The V end lost 5 bases, the J end lost 6 bases, and 17 bases lay between the germline ends. From germline, CDR1 is SGHTA and CDR2 FQGNSA. CDR3 DNA: TGTGCCAGCAGCGGCGGGACCTATCCTGGCGAGCAGTACTTC. This encodes CASSGGTYPGEQYF.

V is TRBV10-3 and J is TRBJ1-1; no firm D call. The germline V gene has CDR1 ENHRY and CDR2 SYGVKD. CDR3 length equals 12 residues. The ends were cut back, 3 bases at V and 9 bases at J, with 11 bases in the middle. The CDR3 DNA sequence: TGTGCCATCAGTGAATTGATAGATAAAGCTTTCTTT. It is translated as CAISELIDKAFF.

This chain joins TRBV5-1 and TRBJ1-6, with a possible D match to TRBD1 (5 bases). The germline V gene encodes CDR1 SGHRS and CDR2 YFSETQ. This CDR3 is built from 13 residues. Trimming stripped 4 bases from V and 10 bases from J, with 12 bases between. The CDR3 is CASSRDSDSPLHF. In DNA form, the CDR3 reads TGCGCCAGCAGCAGGGACTCGGACTCACCCCTCCACTTT.

With regard to this clone: A read error may produce the germline difference seen at one junction end. J is TRBJ1-1 and V is TRBV2; D may be TRBD1 (6 bases). This CDR3 has 16 residues. Germline-derived CDR1 and CDR2 are SNHLY and FYNNEI. CDR3 amino acids: CASSKAGTQGLGGAFF. The CDR3 DNA sequence: TGTGCCAGCAGTAAAGCCGGGACGCAGGGGCTGGGTGGAGCTTTCTTT.

The genes are TRBV7-3 and TRBJ2-2, with 9 bases lining up with TRBD2. Germline CDR1 is SGHTA and CDR2 is FQGTGA. V shed 2 bases, J shed 7 bases, and the junction held 5 bases outside the gene matches. The length of the CDR3 is 15 residues. The CDR3 spells CASSLVAGVIGELFF. The CDR3 bases are TGTGCCAGCAGCTTAGTAGCGGGAGTTATCGGGGAGCTGTTTTTT.

The rearrangement joins TRBV27 to TRBJ2-7; the match to TRBD2 covers 7 bases. V shed 5 bases, J shed 4 bases, and the junction held 8 bases outside the gene matches. CDR1 is MNHEY, CDR2 SMNVEV, per germline (reference sequence). The CDR3 consists of 14 residues. This CDR3 reads CASSVAGVAYEQYF. Written as DNA, the CDR3 is TGTGCCAGCAGTGTGGCGGGAGTCGCTTACGAGCAGTACTTC.

The CDR3 DNA is TGTGCCAGCAGCTTCCTAACCGGGACAGGGGGATACAATGAGCAGTTCTTC. Translating it yields CASSFLTGTGGYNEQFF. This sequence joins TRBV7-9 and TRBJ2-1; 11 nucleotides align to TRBD1. The germline V gene encodes CDR1 SEHNR and CDR2 FQNEAQ (reference sequence). The junction had 8 bases not matched to a gene; V was cut back by 3 bases and J by 4 bases. CDR3 length equals 17 residues.

The rearrangement links TRBV6-6 to TRBJ2-2; 8 positions agree with TRBD1. The J segment lost 0 bases and the V segment lost 7 bases, leaving 7 bases of the junction unmatched. Germline V gene data show CDR1 as MNHNY and CDR2 as SVGAGI (reference sequence). This CDR3 is built from 16 residues. The CDR3 DNA sequence: TGTGCCAGCATTAACGCAGGGGGCGCGAACACCGGGGAGCTGTTTTTT. Its translation: CASINAGGANTGELFF.

In this sample, this clone turned up a few times. The genes are TRBV6-8 and TRBJ2-1, with TRBD2 matching 8 bases. Losses at the gene ends were 6 bases for V and 9 bases for J; bases not matched to a gene: 19. Germline V CDR1 and CDR2: MNHGY, SAAAGT. The CDR3 has 17 amino acids. The CDR3 coding sequence is TGTGCCAGCAGCAAACGAGGGGAGGATAGCGGGATGGCTGAGCAGTTCTTC. As protein: CASSKRGEDSGMAEQFF.

The chain joins TRBV9 to TRBJ1-1, with D tentatively TRBD1 (6 bases). V dropped 4 bases and J dropped 1 base, with 17 bases sitting between them. Germline V CDR1 and CDR2: SGDLS, YYNGEE. This CDR3 contains 16 residues. The CDR3: CASSRSAGGANTEAFF. CDR3 bases: TGTGCCAGCAGCCGATCCGCTGGGGGCGCGAACACTGAAGCTTTCTTT.

The chain links TRBV2 to TRBJ1-1; no definite D call. The germline V and J ends were trimmed by 5 bases and 0 bases, with 13 bases remaining between them. CDR3 length equals 15 residues. Germline V gene data show CDR1 as SNHLY and CDR2 as FYNNEI. CDR3 in amino acids: CASSPRGAVNTEAFF. The CDR3 DNA sequence: TGTGCCAGCAGTCCCCGAGGCGCCGTGAACACTGAAGCTTTCTTT.

The chain combines TRBV3-1 (or the pseudogene TRBV3-2) with TRBJ1-4, with D uncertain. V shed 0 bases and J shed 0 bases, with 8 bases lying between them. CDR1 is LGHDT, CDR2 YNNKEL, per germline (reference sequence). This CDR3 has 16 residues. The CDR3 DNA is TGTGCCAGCAGCCAAGAGTCGAGGGCAACTAATGAAAAACTGTTTTTT. It yields the protein CASSQESRATNEKLFF.

The V call is TRBV19, the J call TRBJ1-2, with 8 bases that match TRBD1. Germline CDR1 reads LNHDA; CDR2 reads SQIVND (reference sequence). J gave up 1 base and V 5 bases, and 3 bases lay outside the gene matches. This CDR3 region has 14 residues. The CDR3 loop is CASSPTGVNYGYTF. In nucleotides, the CDR3 is TGTGCCAGTAGTCCGACAGGGGTTAACTATGGCTACACCTTC.

V usage is TRBV19 and J usage is TRBJ2-5; 11 nucleotides match TRBD2. Trimming removed 3 bases from V and 3 bases from J; junction bases left unmatched: 6. The CDR3 extends over 16 amino acids. Germline CDR1 and CDR2: LNHDA and SQIVND (reference sequence). CDR3: CASSISPSGRKETQYF. The CDR3 nucleotides read TGTGCCAGTAGTATTAGTCCTAGCGGGAGGAAAGAGACCCAGTACTTC.

The count of this clone is one. The chain uses TRBV5-5 and TRBJ2-1; maybe TRBD1 (6 bases). Trimming cost V 0 bases and J 4 bases, with 8 bases left between them. CDR1 is SGHKS and CDR2 is YYEKEE in the germline V gene (reference sequence). The CDR3 totals 14 residues. Here the CDR3 reads CASSLEDRYNEQFF. The CDR3 DNA reads as TGTGCCAGCAGCTTGGAGGACAGATACAATGAGCAGTTCTTC. The complete variable domain, with remaining parts taken from reference TRBV5-5 and TRBJ2-1, reads DAGVTQSPTHLIKTRGQQVTLRCSPISGHKSVSWYQQVLGQGPQFIFQYYEKEERGRGNFPDRFSARQFPNYSSELNVNALLLGDSALYLCASSLEDRYNEQFFGPGTRLTVL.

V gene TRBV3-1 (or the pseudogene TRBV3-2) combines with J gene TRBJ1-1; D possibly corresponds to TRBD1 (5 bases). Germline V gives CDR1 LGHDT, CDR2 YNNKEL (reference sequence). This CDR3 is 15 amino acids long. V dropped 4 bases and J dropped 1 base, with 13 bases sitting between them. CDR3 protein: CASSPHGGGNTEAFF. The CDR3 region has the DNA TGTGCCAGCAGCCCCCACGGGGGAGGGAACACTGAAGCTTTCTTT.

The chain recombines TRBV2 with TRBJ2-1; TRBD2 might be the D (5 bases). CDR3 length equals 11 residues. V was clipped by 6 bases and J by 10 bases, with 10 bases between them. Germline V gene lookup returns CDR1 SNHLY and CDR2 FYNNEI. Here the CDR3 DNA reads TGTGCCAGCAGGGAGGTAGGCGAGCAGTTCTTC. It yields the protein CASREVGEQFF.

This chain connects TRBV19 to TRBJ2-1; 13 nucleotides match TRBD2. Germline trimming cut 6 bases from V and 0 bases from J; bases unmatched to any gene: 5. This CDR3 contains 17 residues. CDR1 is LNHDA and CDR2 is SQIVND in the germline V gene (reference sequence). CDR3 sequence reads: CASRAGTSGISYNEQFF. CDR3 sequence (DNA): TGTGCCAGTAGAGCCGGGACTAGCGGGATCTCCTACAATGAGCAGTTCTTC.

V gene TRBV13 combines with J gene TRBJ1-6; 10 bases are a match to TRBD1. This CDR3 spans 16 amino acids. The germline V gene has CDR1 PRHDT and CDR2 FYEKMQ (reference sequence). The trim removed 3 bases at V and 5 bases at J, leaving 4 bases unmatched. The CDR3 is CASSFYGTGDNSPLHF. DNA for the CDR3: TGTGCCAGCAGCTTTTACGGGACAGGGGATAATTCACCCCTCCACTTT.

The J gene is TRBJ1-1, the V gene TRBV4-3; 9 positions agree with TRBD1. This CDR3 is built from 13 residues. Losses at the gene ends were 4 bases for V and 5 bases for J; bases not matched to a gene: 2. CDR1 LGHNA and CDR2 YSLEER come from the germline V gene. CDR3 sequence: CASSRTGETEAFF. CDR3 nucleotide sequence: TGCGCCAGCAGCCGGACAGGGGAAACTGAAGCTTTCTTT.

This clone was counted once. This chain connects TRBV12-3 or TRBV12-4 to TRBJ1-1; D not resolved. This CDR3 spans 12 amino acids. Between the trimmed V and J ends, which lost 0 bases and 7 bases, there was a span of 6 bases. The CDR3 spells CASSLARREAFF. The CDR3, as DNA: TGTGCCAGCAGTTTAGCCAGGCGTGAAGCTTTCTTT.

The J gene is TRBJ1-1, the V gene TRBV18; 7 bases are a match to TRBD1. With V trimmed by 6 bases and J by 6 bases, 16 bases remained unmatched. The CDR3 totals 16 residues. From germline, CDR1 is KGHSH and CDR2 LQKENI. The CDR3 loop is CASSHRDSSLISEAFF. The CDR3 coding sequence is TGTGCCAGCTCCCACCGGGACAGTTCACTGATATCTGAAGCTTTCTTT.

The rearrangement links TRBV7-3 to TRBJ2-3; D might be TRBD2 (6 bases). V was trimmed by 1 base and J by 0 bases, leaving 11 bases between them. Germline CDR1 SGHTA, CDR2 FQGTGA. The CDR3 has 16 amino acids. CDR3 sequence reads: CASSLNGGASTDTQYF. CDR3 DNA: TGTGCCAGCAGCTTAAATGGCGGGGCTAGCACAGATACGCAGTATTTT.

This clone appeared once. This chain uses TRBV9 with TRBJ2-7, with 7 bases matching TRBD2. The V gene's germline CDR1 is SGDLS and CDR2 YYNGEE. This CDR3 contains 14 residues. V lost 3 bases, J lost 2 bases, and 5 bases stayed unmatched. Here the CDR3 reads CASSGKTSAYEQYF. In DNA form, the CDR3 reads TGTGCCAGCAGCGGAAAAACTAGCGCCTACGAGCAGTACTTC. Using reference TRBV9 and TRBJ2-7 for the parts outside the CDR3, the full variable domain is DSGVTQTPKHLITATGQRVTLRCSPRSGDLSVYWYQQSLDQGLQFLIQYYNGEERAKGNILERFSAQQFPDLHSELNLSSLELGDSALYFCASSGKTSAYEQYFGPGTRLTVT.

The rearrangement joins TRBV5-1 to TRBJ1-6, with unresolved D. The CDR3 spans 16 residues. Between the trimmed V and J ends, which lost 4 bases and 0 bases, there was a span of 11 bases. Germline values: CDR1 SGHRS, CDR2 YFSETQ. This chain's CDR3 is CASSPVESSYNSPLHF. CDR3 bases: TGCGCCAGCAGCCCGGTGGAGAGCTCCTATAATTCACCCCTCCACTTT.

The V call is TRBV7-8, the J call TRBJ1-1; D is uncertain. The CDR3 length is 18 residues. Germline V gene data show CDR1 as SGHVS and CDR2 as FQNEAQ. With 4 bases removed from V and 4 bases from J, the gap between germline ends came to 25 bases. In nucleotides, the CDR3 is TGTGCCAGCAGCTCCGCGGCCCCGAGGGAGGTATTTAGCACTGAAGCTTTCTTT. Translated: CASSSAAPREVFSTEAFF.

The rearrangement links TRBV5-4 to TRBJ2-1, with D perhaps TRBD2 (6 bases). The CDR3 runs 13 residues. The germline CDR1 and CDR2 sequences are SGHNT and YYREEE (reference sequence). The V gene lost 1 base and the J gene lost 10 bases, with 12 bases spanning the gap. The CDR3 loop reads CASSLYGTPEQFF. The CDR3, as DNA: TGTGCCAGCAGCTTGTACGGGACTCCGGAGCAGTTCTTC.

The chain carries TRBV7-9 and TRBJ2-1; 7 bases align to TRBD2. V shed 1 base, J shed 9 bases, and the junction held 12 bases outside the gene matches. The CDR3 runs to 16 residues. Germline lookup yields CDR1 SEHNR and CDR2 FQNEAQ (reference sequence). The CDR3 is CASSLVDTAGVREQFF. CDR3 nucleotide sequence: TGTGCCAGCAGCTTAGTTGACACGGCGGGAGTTCGTGAGCAGTTCTTC.